This TCR beta chain stems from a study of blood T cell repertoires in COVID-19. Study-level information: Spain, Italy and the United States supplied samples that represented acute and convalescent COVID-19.

V lost 4 bases and J lost 4, with 10 bases in between. This CDR3 is 13 amino acids long. Germline V lookup: CDR1 SQVTM, CDR2 ANQGSEA. Authors' analysis steps: From reference gene primer amplification, estimates of nucleated cell counts were derived. TCRdb's table, derived via immunoSEQ multiplex PCR, lists solely in-frame clones and lacks some. The V and J calls and clone size come from that table; D and trimming were worked out from the DNA. This table has some 56,000 clones, approximately 80% appearing once. The source is a woman older than 75 with active or convalescent COVID-19. Material for sequencing was peripheral blood. The chain uses TRBV29-1 and TRBJ1-4; no clear D. The CDR3 DNA sequence: TGCAGCGTTGGAAGCGTGGGTAATGAAAAACTGTTTTTT. This sequence encodes CSVGSVGNEKLFF.